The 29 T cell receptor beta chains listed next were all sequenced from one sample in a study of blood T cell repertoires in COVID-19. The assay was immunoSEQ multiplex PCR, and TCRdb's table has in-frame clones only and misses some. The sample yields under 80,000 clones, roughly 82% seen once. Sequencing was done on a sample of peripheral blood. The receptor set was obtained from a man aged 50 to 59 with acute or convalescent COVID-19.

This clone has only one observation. The CDR3 region is CAWSGTGAYNSPLHF. The CDR3 DNA sequence: TGTGCCTGGAGCGGAACAGGGGCTTATAATTCACCCCTCCACTTT. The chain recombines TRBV30 with TRBJ1-6, with 7 bases lining up with TRBD1. The CDR3 is 15 amino acids. V dropped 3 bases and J dropped 4; count of bases not matched to a gene: 6. CDR1 is GTSNPN and CDR2 is SVGIG in the germline V gene (reference sequence).

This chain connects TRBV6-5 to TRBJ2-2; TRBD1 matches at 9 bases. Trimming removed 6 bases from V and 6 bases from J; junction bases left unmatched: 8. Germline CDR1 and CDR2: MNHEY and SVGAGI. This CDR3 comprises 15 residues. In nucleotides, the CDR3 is TGTGCCAGCAGGGTTACAGGGGGCAGCTCCGGGGAGCTGTTTTTT. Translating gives CASRVTGGSSGELFF.

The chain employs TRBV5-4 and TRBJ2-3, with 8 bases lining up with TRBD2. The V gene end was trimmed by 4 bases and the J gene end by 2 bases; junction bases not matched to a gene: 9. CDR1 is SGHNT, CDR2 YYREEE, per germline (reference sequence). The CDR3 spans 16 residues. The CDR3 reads CASSPRRGAITDTQYF. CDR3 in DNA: TGTGCCAGCAGCCCACGGCGGGGGGCTATCACAGATACGCAGTATTTT. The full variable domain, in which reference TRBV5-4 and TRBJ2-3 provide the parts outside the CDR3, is ETGVTQSPTHLIKTRGQQVTLRCSSQSGHNTVSWYQQALGQGPQFIFQYYREEENGRGNFPPRFSGLQFPNYSSELNVNALELDDSALYLCASSPRRGAITDTQYFGPGTRLTVL.

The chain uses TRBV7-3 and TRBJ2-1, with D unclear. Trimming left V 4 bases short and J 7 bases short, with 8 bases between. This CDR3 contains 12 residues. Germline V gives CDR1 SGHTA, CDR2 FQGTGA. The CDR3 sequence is CASSSPNNEQFF. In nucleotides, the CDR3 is TGTGCCAGCAGCTCCCCTAATAATGAGCAGTTCTTC.

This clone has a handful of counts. CDR3 protein: CATNRDRGSYEQYF. The CDR3 DNA sequence: TGTGCGACTAACCGGGACAGGGGATCCTACGAGCAGTACTTC. The V and J genes are TRBV6-5 and TRBJ2-7, with 10 bases that match TRBD1. Germline lookup yields CDR1 MNHEY and CDR2 SVGAGI. The length of the CDR3 is 14 residues.

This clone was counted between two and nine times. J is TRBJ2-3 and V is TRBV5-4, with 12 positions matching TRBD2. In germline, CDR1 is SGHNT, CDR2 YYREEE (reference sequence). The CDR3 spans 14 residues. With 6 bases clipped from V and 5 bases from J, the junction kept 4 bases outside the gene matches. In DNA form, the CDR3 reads TGTGCCAGCAACCGACTAGCGGGAGAAGATACGCAGTATTTT. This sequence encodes CASNRLAGEDTQYF.

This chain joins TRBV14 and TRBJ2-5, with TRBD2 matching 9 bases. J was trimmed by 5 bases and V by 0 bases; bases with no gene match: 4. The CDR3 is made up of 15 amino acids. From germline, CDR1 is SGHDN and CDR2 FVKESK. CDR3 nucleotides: TGTGCCAGCAGCCAAGAAGCGGGGGGTGTGGAGACCCAGTACTTC. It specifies CASSQEAGGVETQYF.

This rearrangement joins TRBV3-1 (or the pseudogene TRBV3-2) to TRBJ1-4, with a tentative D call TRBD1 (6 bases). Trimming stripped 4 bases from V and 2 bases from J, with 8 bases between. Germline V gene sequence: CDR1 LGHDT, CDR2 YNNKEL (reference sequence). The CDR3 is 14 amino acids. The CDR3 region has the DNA TGTGCCAGCAGCCGAGGGGGTACTAATGAAAAACTGTTTTTT. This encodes CASSRGGTNEKLFF.

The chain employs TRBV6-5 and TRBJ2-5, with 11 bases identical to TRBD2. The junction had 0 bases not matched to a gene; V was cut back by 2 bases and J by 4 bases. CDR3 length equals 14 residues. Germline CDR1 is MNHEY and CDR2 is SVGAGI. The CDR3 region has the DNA TGTGCCAGCAGTTACGGACTAGCGGGAGAGACCCAGTACTTC. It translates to CASSYGLAGETQYF.

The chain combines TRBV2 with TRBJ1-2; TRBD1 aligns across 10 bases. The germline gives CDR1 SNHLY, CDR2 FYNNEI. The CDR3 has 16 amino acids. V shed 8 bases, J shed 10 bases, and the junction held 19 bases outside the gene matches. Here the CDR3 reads CASHKEGEGQGKYYTF. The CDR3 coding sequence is TGTGCCAGCCATAAGGAAGGAGAGGGACAGGGGAAATACTACACCTTC.

The CDR3 is CASSSGTGVGGYTF. The CDR3 nucleotides are TGTGCCAGCAGCTCCGGGACAGGGGTTGGTGGCTACACCTTC. V is TRBV6-5 and J is TRBJ1-2, with TRBD1 matching over 10 bases. V trimming: 6 bases; J trimming: 7 bases; junction bases outside the gene matches: 8. Germline V gene lookup returns CDR1 MNHEY and CDR2 SVGAGI. The CDR3 is 14 residues long.

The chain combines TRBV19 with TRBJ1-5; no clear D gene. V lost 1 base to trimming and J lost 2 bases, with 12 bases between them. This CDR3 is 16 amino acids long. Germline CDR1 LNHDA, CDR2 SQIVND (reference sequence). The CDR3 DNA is TGTGCCAGTAGTATAGGAAGCTCGAGGGGCAATCAGCCCCAGCATTTT. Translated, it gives CASSIGSSRGNQPQHF. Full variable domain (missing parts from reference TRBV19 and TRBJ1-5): DGGITQSPKYLFRKEGQNVTLSCEQNLNHDAMYWYRQDPGQGLRLIYYSQIVNDFQKGDIAEGYSVSREKKESFPLTVTSAQKNPTAFYLCASSIGSSRGNQPQHFGDGTRLSIL.

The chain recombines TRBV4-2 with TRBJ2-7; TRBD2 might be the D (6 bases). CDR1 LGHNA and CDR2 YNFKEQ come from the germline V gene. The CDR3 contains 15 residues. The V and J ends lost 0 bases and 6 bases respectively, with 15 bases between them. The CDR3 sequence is CASSQDSSGGGEQYF. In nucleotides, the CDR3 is TGTGCCAGCAGCCAAGACTCCTCCGGGGGAGGCGAGCAGTACTTC.

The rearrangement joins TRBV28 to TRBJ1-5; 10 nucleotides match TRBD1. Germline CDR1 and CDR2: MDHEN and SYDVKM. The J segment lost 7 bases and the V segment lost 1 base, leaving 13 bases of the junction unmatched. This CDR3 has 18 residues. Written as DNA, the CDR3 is TGTGCCAGCAGTTTATTAGCCGGACAGGGGGGTAATGCGCAGCCCCAGCATTTT. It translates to CASSLLAGQGGNAQPQHF.

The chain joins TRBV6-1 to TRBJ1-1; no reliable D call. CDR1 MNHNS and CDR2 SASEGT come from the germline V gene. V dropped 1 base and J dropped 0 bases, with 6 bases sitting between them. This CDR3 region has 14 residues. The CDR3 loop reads CASSEGPMNTEAFF. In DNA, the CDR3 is TGTGCCAGCAGTGAAGGTCCCATGAACACTGAAGCTTTCTTT.

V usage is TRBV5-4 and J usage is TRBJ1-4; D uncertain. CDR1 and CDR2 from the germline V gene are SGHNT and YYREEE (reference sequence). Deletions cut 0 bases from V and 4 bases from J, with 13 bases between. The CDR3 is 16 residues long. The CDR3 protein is CASSLGGGLVNEKLFF. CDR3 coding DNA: TGTGCCAGCAGCTTGGGGGGAGGCCTAGTTAATGAAAAACTGTTTTTT.

The CDR3 protein is CASSLGGLYRETQYF. CDR3 DNA: TGTGCCAGCAGCCTGGGGGGACTCTATAGAGAGACCCAGTACTTC. This chain uses TRBV7-3 with TRBJ2-5; D perhaps matches TRBD2 (6 bases). The CDR3 extends over 15 amino acids. CDR1 is SGHTA and CDR2 is FQGTGA in the germline V gene. V lost 5 bases, J lost 4 bases, and 17 bases lay in between.

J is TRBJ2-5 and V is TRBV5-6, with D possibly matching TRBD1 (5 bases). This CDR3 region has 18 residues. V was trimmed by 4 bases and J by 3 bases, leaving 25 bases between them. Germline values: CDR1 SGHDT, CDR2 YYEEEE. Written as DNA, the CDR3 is TGTGCCAGCAGCCCAGGGCCCTACAACCCCTCGAGGAAAGAGACCCAGTACTTC. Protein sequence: CASSPGPYNPSRKETQYF.

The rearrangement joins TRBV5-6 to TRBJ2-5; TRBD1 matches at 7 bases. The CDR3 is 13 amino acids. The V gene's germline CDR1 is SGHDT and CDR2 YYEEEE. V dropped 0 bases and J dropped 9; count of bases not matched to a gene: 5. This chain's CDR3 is CASSLEGGGPQYF. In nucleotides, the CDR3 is TGTGCCAGCAGCTTGGAAGGGGGCGGGCCCCAGTACTTC.

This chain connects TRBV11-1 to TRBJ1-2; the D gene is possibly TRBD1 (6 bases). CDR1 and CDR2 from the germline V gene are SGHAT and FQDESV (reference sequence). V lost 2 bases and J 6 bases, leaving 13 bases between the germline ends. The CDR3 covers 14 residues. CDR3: CASSLSQGMDGYTF. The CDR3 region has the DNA TGTGCCAGCAGCTTATCCCAGGGGATGGATGGCTACACCTTC.

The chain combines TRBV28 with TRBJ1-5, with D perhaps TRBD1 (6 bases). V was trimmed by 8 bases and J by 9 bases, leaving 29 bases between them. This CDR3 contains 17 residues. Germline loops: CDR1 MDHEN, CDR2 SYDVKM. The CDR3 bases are TGTGCCAGCCTAAATTGGGGGACACAAGGAATCGGGGCGCCCCAGCATTTT. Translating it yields CASLNWGTQGIGAPQHF.

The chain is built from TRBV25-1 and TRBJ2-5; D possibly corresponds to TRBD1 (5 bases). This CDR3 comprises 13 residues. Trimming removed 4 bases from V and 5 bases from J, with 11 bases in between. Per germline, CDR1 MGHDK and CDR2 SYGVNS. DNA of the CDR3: TGTGCCAGCAGTGCGGCAGGGCTGGAGACCCAGTACTTC. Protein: CASSAAGLETQYF.

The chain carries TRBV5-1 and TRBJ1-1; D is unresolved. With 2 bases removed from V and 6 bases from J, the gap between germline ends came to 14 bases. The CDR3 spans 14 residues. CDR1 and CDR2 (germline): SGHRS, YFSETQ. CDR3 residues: CASSLSPGRSEAFF. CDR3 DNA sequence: TGCGCCAGCAGCTTAAGTCCAGGAAGGTCTGAAGCTTTCTTT.

CDR3 sequence (DNA): TGTGCCAGCAGCTCCGGGGGGGTGAGCAATCAGCCCCAGCATTTT. This gives the protein CASSSGGVSNQPQHF. The chain recombines TRBV7-2 with TRBJ1-5; weak D call: TRBD1 (5 bases). V was pared by 4 bases and J by 1 base, with 11 bases between. The germline V gene has CDR1 SGHTA and CDR2 FQGNSA. This CDR3 spans 15 amino acids.

CDR3 in amino acids: CASSLFTGAKNIQYF. The DNA for the CDR3 is TGTGCCAGCAGCCTCTTTACCGGGGCCAAAAACATTCAGTACTTC. The chain couples TRBV3-1 (or the pseudogene TRBV3-2) to TRBJ2-4; D uncertain. V gave up 4 bases and J gave up 1 base, with 11 bases separating them. CDR3 length: 15 amino acids. CDR1 LGHDT and CDR2 YNNKEL come from the germline V gene (reference sequence).

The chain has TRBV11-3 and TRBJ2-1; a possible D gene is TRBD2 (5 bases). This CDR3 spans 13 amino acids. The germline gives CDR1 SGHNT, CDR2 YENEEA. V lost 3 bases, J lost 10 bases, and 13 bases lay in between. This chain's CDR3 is CASSLDFPREQFF. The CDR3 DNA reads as TGTGCCAGCAGCTTGGACTTCCCCAGGGAGCAGTTCTTC.

This CDR3 reads CASSQAGYEQYF. The CDR3 DNA reads as TGTGCCAGCAGCCAAGCAGGGTACGAGCAGTACTTC. The chain combines TRBV14 with TRBJ2-7; D perhaps matches TRBD1 (5 bases). Germline V lookup: CDR1 SGHDN, CDR2 FVKESK. The CDR3 runs to 12 residues. V was clipped by 1 base and J by 4 bases, with 5 bases between them. The variable domain in full, with the rest retrieved from reference TRBV14 and TRBJ2-7, is EAGVTQFPSHSVIEKGQTVTLRCDPISGHDNLYWYRRVMGKEIKFLLHFVKESKQDESGMPNNRFLAERTGGTYSTLKVQPAELEDSGVYFCASSQAGYEQYFGPGTRLTVT.

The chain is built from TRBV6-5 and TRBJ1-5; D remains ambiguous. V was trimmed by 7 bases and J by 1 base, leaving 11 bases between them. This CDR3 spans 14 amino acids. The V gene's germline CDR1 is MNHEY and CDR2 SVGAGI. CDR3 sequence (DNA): TGTGCCAGCAAACGGGGATTGAGCAATCAGCCCCAGCATTTT. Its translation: CASKRGLSNQPQHF.

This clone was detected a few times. This CDR3 is CAWSPSDRRNEKLFF. CDR3 coding DNA: TGTGCCTGGAGTCCGTCGGACAGGCGTAATGAAAAACTGTTTTTT. The V and J genes are TRBV30 and TRBJ1-4; 7 bases align to TRBD1. Germline CDR1 and CDR2: GTSNPN and SVGIG (reference sequence). This CDR3 contains 15 residues. With V trimmed by 2 bases and J by 4 bases, 7 bases remained unmatched.